This passage covers 16 T cell receptor beta chains from one sample sequenced in a study of metastatic and nonmetastatic thyroid tumors (dated by TCRdb to 2018 to 2020). No treatment had been received by any patient before thyroid surgery. Libraries were constructed by PCR. These reads were obtained on an Illumina HiSeq 4000. The public reads were reanalyzed by TCRdb: fastp trimming at Q25, MiXCR alignment, in-frame beta chains only. The sample table lists some 38,000 clones, 19% of them with a count of one. In total, the top ten clones hold about 16% of the sample. The specimen sequenced was blood. Every receptor here comes from a female donor with papillary thyroid cancer or a benign thyroid nodule (not recorded which). Some clones in this sample may be carry-over from other donors' samples.

The chain joins TRBV20-1 to TRBJ2-2, with TRBD2 identical over 8 bases. The CDR3 sequence is 14 residues long. CDR1 is DFQATT and CDR2 is SNEGSKA in the germline V gene (reference sequence). The trim removed 1 base at V and 4 bases at J, leaving 2 bases unmatched. The CDR3 bases are TGCAGTGCTAGAGGGCTAGCGGGCACCGGGGAGCTGTTTTTT. It is translated as CSARGLAGTGELFF.

This clone has at least ten counts. The DNA for the CDR3 is TGTGCCAGCAGTTTAGCGGGAACGGAGACCCAGTACTTC. Amino acids: CASSLAGTETQYF. The chain uses TRBV6-2 or TRBV6-3 and TRBJ2-5, with 8 bases matching TRBD2. Losses at the gene ends were 4 bases for V and 5 bases for J; bases not matched to a gene: 3. The germline CDR1 and CDR2 sequences are MNHEY and SVGEGT. CDR3 length equals 13 residues.

The chain carries TRBV20-1 and TRBJ2-7; 7 bases agree with TRBD1. Germline-derived CDR1 and CDR2 are DFQATT and SNEGSKA (reference sequence). This CDR3 is 15 amino acids long. Unmatched junction bases numbered 13, after V lost 4 bases and J lost 4 bases. The CDR3 coding sequence is TGCAGTGCTATATATGGAGAAGGGGGCGCTTACGAGCAGTACTTC. Amino acids: CSAIYGEGGAYEQYF.

In regard to this clone: A much larger clonotype is one base distant, so this may be a read error. The V and J genes are TRBV7-2 and TRBJ2-4, with 10 bases matching TRBD2. Trimming removed 3 bases from V and 1 base from J; junction bases left unmatched: 6. Per germline, CDR1 SGHTA and CDR2 FQGNSA. The CDR3 loop spans 17 amino acids. CDR3 sequence reads: CASSFSAGGPAKNIQYF. The CDR3 nucleotides read TGTGCCAGCAGCTTTTCAGCGGGAGGGCCGGCCAAAAACATTCAGTACTTC. The full variable domain, with the rest looked up from reference TRBV7-2 and TRBJ2-4, is GAGVSQSPSNKVTEKGKDVELRCDPISGHTALYWYRQSLGQGLEFLIYFQGNSAPDKSGLPSDRFSAERTGGSVSTLTIQRTQQEDSAVYLCASSFSAGGPAKNIQYFGAGTRLSVL.

The J gene is TRBJ2-7, the V gene TRBV28; weak D call: TRBD2 (5 bases). The germline CDR1 and CDR2 sequences are MDHEN and SYDVKM. V was trimmed by 7 bases and J by 2 bases, leaving 15 bases between them. CDR3 length: 14 amino acids. CDR3 amino acids: CASIEGALPYEQYF. DNA for the CDR3: TGTGCCAGCATTGAGGGAGCCCTCCCCTACGAGCAGTACTTC.

This clone showed up just once. The V call is TRBV7-6, the J call TRBJ1-1; D not resolved. V lost 5 bases to trimming and J lost 0 bases, with 13 bases between them. Germline lookup yields CDR1 SGHVS and CDR2 FNYEAQ. The CDR3 consists of 15 residues. CDR3 protein: CASSRGQTLNTEAFF. The CDR3, as DNA: TGTGCCAGCAGCCGCGGCCAGACCCTGAACACTGAAGCTTTCTTT.

V and J are TRBV20-1 and TRBJ2-1; tentative D call: TRBD1 (5 bases). The germline V gene has CDR1 DFQATT and CDR2 SNEGSKA (reference sequence). The CDR3 runs 14 residues. V was pared by 5 bases and J by 6 bases, with 17 bases between. DNA for the CDR3: TGCAGTGCTCTCAGGGTCCTTTCTGTCAATGAGCAGTTCTTC. It encodes CSALRVLSVNEQFF.

This clone was picked up many times. The chain has TRBV7-2 and TRBJ1-4; D is perhaps TRBD1 (6 bases). Trimming took off 5 bases at V and 5 bases at J, with 18 bases between the two ends. CDR3 length: 16 amino acids. Germline loops: CDR1 SGHTA, CDR2 FQGNSA. The DNA for the CDR3 is TGTGCCAGCAGCCAAGGATACGGGACAAGGAATGAAAAACTGTTTTTT. Translating gives CASSQGYGTRNEKLFF.

The sample holds many counts of this clone. V gene TRBV5-1 combines with J gene TRBJ1-1; D is unclear. Germline CDR1 SGHRS, CDR2 YFSETQ. The V end was cut by 0 bases, the J end by 8 bases, with 14 bases between. This CDR3 spans 14 amino acids. CDR3 in DNA: TGCGCCAGCAGCTTGGGGGTGGAGACTCGCGAAGCTTTCTTT. Encoded protein: CASSLGVETREAFF. The full variable domain, rest sourced from reference TRBV5-1 and TRBJ1-1, is KAGVTQTPRYLIKTRGQQVTLSCSPISGHRSVSWYQQTPGQGLQFLFEYFSETQRNKGNFPGRFSGRQFSNSRSEMNVSTLELGDSALYLCASSLGVETREAFFGQGTRLTVV.

This clone came up many times. V gene TRBV9 combines with J gene TRBJ1-4; D gene uncertain. Looked up from germline, CDR1 is SGDLS and CDR2 is YYNGEE. The CDR3 totals 14 residues. The V end lost 0 bases, the J end lost 0 bases, and 3 bases lay between the germline ends. The CDR3 here is CASSVAATNEKLFF. CDR3 nucleotide sequence: TGTGCCAGCAGCGTAGCTGCAACTAATGAAAAACTGTTTTTT. Filled out from reference TRBV9 and TRBJ1-4, the complete variable domain reads DSGVTQTPKHLITATGQRVTLRCSPRSGDLSVYWYQQSLDQGLQFLIQYYNGEERAKGNILERFSAQQFPDLHSELNLSSLELGDSALYFCASSVAATNEKLFFGSGTQLSVL.

This clone appeared a few times. This may arise from a read error, as a much more abundant clone is one base away. The chain uses TRBV5-5 and TRBJ1-4; 9 nucleotides line up with TRBD1. CDR3 length equals 14 residues. Germline CDR1 reads SGHKS; CDR2 reads YYEKEE (reference sequence). V dropped 5 bases and J dropped 7; count of bases not matched to a gene: 6. CDR3 loop: CASSSQGAVEKLFF. In DNA form, the CDR3 reads TGTGCCAGCAGTTCACAGGGGGCAGTTGAAAAACTGTTTTTT. The full variable domain, completed using reference TRBV5-5 and TRBJ1-4, is DAGVTQSPTHLIKTRGQQVTLRCSPISGHKSVSWYQQVLGQGPQFIFQYYEKEERGRGNFPDRFSARQFPNYSSELNVNALLLGDSALYLCASSSQGAVEKLFFGSGTQLSVL.

This clone showed up just a few times. A much larger clone differs by one base, so this may be a read error. This rearrangement joins TRBV4-1 to TRBJ2-3; TRBD2 might be the D (5 bases). The V gene lost 0 bases and the J gene lost 4 bases, with 11 bases spanning the gap. Germline CDR1 is MGHRA and CDR2 is YSYEKL. The CDR3 has 15 amino acids. The CDR3 reads CASSQDIWRADTQYF. The CDR3 DNA sequence: TGCGCCAGCAGCCAAGATATTTGGCGGGCAGATACGCAGTATTTT.

As to this clone: One end of the junction is discordant with germline, which a read error may explain. The CDR3 region has the DNA TGTGCCACCAGCGGAGATTGGGGAATTGGGGGGGATAATCAGCCCCAGCATTTT. Amino acids: CATSGDWGIGGDNQPQHF. The chain links TRBV15 to TRBJ1-5; tentatively, D is TRBD1 (5 bases). This CDR3 region has 18 residues. The germline V gene encodes CDR1 LNHNV and CDR2 YYDKDF (reference sequence).

This clone was seen many times. This sequence joins TRBV20-1 and TRBJ2-7; the D gene is possibly TRBD2 (6 bases). Germline CDR1 is DFQATT and CDR2 is SNEGSKA (reference sequence). V was cut by 2 bases and J by 3 bases, with 20 bases left in between. CDR3 length: 16 amino acids. The CDR3 nucleotides read TGCAGTGCTAGATCCTCCGTATCGGGAGCACGCTACGAGCAGTACTTC. Its translation: CSARSSVSGARYEQYF.

The chain links TRBV27 to TRBJ1-6, with TRBD1 as a possible D gene (6 bases). This CDR3 comprises 9 residues. From germline, CDR1 is MNHEY and CDR2 SMNVEV (reference sequence). CDR3: CAGGSPLHF. CDR3 sequence (DNA): TGTGCAGGGGGATCACCCCTCCACTTT.

This clone was seen repeatedly, ten times or more. This chain joins TRBV24-1 and TRBJ2-2, with 9 bases matching TRBD1. V lost 2 bases to trimming and J lost 5 bases; unmatched junction nucleotides: 8. The CDR3 is made up of 17 amino acids. Germline values: CDR1 KGHDR, CDR2 SFDVKD. CDR3 in amino acids: CATSDSLDRGHTGELFF. Here the CDR3 DNA reads TGTGCCACCAGTGATTCATTGGACAGGGGTCATACCGGGGAGCTGTTTTTT.